This paragraph reports one TCR beta chain. This record comes from a study of cytomegalovirus exposure and HLA in healthy donors. The table came from immunoSEQ multiplex PCR; TCRdb's copy has only in-frame clones and leaves some out. The table lists approximately 220,000 clones, just under 90% of them singletons. The sequenced sample consisted of PBMCs. This TCR was recovered from a young man in good health and CMV-seronegative.

The chain's CDR3 is CATGSDSYNEQFF. Written as DNA, the CDR3 is TGTGCCACGGGTAGCGACTCCTACAATGAGCAGTTCTTC. The chain recombines TRBV10-3 with TRBJ2-1, with D perhaps matching TRBD2 (5 bases). From germline, CDR1 is ENHRY and CDR2 SYGVKD. Trimming took off 10 bases at V and 0 bases at J, with 10 bases between the two ends. The CDR3 is 13 amino acids.